This TCR beta chain was observed in a study of beta chain features in type 1 diabetes. TCRB transcripts that were expressed got sequenced, as all of the isolated RNA had been reverse transcribed. The method was immunoSEQ multiplex PCR; TCRdb's version includes in-frame clones alone and lacks a portion of them. This table has some 270,000 clones, about a tenth appearing once. Regarding the study as a whole: In every one of the four CD4+ subsets, TCRB CDR3s were moderately but significantly shorter in Type 1 diabetes patients.

Germline V gene data show CDR1 as SGHKS and CDR2 as YYEKEE (reference sequence). V shed 4 bases, J shed 2 bases, and the junction held 7 bases outside the gene matches. CDR3 length: 15 amino acids. This clone was observed a few times. Its antigen is still unknown. This receptor was obtained from a man between 25 and 39 years old with type 1 diabetes. V usage is TRBV5-5 and J usage is TRBJ2-3; 7 nucleotides agree with TRBD2. Material: naive CD4+ T cells from blood. CDR3 DNA sequence: TGTGCCAGCAGCGTTCTAGCGGAAAACACAGATACGCAGTATTTT. Protein product: CASSVLAENTDTQYF.